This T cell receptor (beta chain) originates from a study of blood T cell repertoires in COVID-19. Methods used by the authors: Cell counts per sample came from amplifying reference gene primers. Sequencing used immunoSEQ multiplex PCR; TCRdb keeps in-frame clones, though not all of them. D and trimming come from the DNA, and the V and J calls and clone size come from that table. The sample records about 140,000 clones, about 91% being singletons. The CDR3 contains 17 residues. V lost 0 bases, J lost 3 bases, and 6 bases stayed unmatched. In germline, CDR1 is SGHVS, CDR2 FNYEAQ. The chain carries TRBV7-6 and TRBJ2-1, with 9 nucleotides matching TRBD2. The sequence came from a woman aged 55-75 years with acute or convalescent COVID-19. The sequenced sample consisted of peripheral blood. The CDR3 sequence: CASSLAQAGGSYNEQFF. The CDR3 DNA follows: TGTGCCAGCAGCTTAGCGCAGGCGGGGGGGAGCTACAATGAGCAGTTCTTC.